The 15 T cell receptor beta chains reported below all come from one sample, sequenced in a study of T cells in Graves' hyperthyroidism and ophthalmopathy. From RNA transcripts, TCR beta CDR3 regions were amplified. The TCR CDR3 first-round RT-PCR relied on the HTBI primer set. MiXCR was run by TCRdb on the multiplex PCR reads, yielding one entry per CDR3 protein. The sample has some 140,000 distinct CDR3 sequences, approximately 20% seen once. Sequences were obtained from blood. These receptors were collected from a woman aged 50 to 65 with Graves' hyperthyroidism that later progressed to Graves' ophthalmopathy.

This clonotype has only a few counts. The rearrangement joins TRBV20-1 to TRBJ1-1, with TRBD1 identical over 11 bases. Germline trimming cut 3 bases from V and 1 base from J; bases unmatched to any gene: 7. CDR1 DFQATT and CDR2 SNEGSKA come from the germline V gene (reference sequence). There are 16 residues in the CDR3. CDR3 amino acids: CSASWRGQGGNTEAFF. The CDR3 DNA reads TGCAGTGCTAGTTGGCGGGGACAGGGGGGGAACACTGAAGCTTTCTTT.

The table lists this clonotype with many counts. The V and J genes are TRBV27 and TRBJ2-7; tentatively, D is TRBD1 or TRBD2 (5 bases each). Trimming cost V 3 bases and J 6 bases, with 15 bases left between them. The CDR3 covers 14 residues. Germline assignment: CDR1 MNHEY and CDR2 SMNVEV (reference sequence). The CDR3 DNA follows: TGTGCCAGCAGTTTTTCCGGGACGTCGTCCGAGCAGTACTTC. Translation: CASSFSGTSSEQYF.

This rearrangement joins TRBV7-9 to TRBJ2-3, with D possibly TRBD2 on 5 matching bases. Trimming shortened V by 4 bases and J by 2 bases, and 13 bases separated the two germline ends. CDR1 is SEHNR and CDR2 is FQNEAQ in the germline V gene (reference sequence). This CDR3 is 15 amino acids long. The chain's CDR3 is CASSYEGRATDTQYF. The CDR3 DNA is TGTGCCAGCAGCTATGAGGGTAGGGCCACAGATACGCAGTATTTT.

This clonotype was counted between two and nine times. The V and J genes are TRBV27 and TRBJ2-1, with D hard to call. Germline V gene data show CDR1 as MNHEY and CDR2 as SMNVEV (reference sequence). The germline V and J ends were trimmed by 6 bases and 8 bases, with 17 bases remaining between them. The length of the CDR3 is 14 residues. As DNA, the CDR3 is TGTGCCAGCAGGGTGGACGGAGTTAAGGATGAGCAGTTCTTC. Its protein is CASRVDGVKDEQFF.

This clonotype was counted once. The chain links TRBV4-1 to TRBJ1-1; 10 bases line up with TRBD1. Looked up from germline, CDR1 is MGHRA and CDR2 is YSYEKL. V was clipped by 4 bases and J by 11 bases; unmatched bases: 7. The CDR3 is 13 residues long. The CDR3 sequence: CASSLGTGALAFF. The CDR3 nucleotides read TGCGCCAGCAGCCTCGGGACAGGGGCTTTGGCTTTCTTT.

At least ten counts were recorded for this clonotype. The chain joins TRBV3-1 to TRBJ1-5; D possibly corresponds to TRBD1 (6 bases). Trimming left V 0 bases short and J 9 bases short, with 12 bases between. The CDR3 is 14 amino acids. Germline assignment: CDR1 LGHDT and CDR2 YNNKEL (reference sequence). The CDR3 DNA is TGTGCCAGCAGCCAAGATAAGGGACACCGGCCCCAGCATTTT. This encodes CASSQDKGHRPQHF.

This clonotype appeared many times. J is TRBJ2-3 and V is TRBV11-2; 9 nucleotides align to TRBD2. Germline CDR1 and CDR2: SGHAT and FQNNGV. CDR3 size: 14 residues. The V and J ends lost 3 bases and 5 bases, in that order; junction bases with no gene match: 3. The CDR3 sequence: CASSLGLAEDTQYF. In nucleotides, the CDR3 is TGTGCCAGCAGCTTGGGACTAGCAGAAGATACGCAGTATTTT.

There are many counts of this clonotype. The CDR3 sequence: CASKGWGRGTEAFF. The CDR3 DNA is TGTGCCAGTAAGGGCTGGGGAAGGGGCACTGAAGCTTTCTTT. This chain links TRBV19 with TRBJ1-1, with D tentatively TRBD1 (5 bases). The germline V gene has CDR1 LNHDA and CDR2 SQIVND (reference sequence). This CDR3 has 14 residues. With 7 bases removed from V and 4 bases from J, the gap between germline ends came to 16 bases.

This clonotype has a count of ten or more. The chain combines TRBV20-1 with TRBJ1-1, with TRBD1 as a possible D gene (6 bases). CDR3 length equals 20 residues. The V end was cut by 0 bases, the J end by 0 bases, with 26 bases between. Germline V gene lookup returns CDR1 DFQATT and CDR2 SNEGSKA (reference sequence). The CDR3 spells CSARDRIVRGAYGLNTEAFF. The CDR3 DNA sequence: TGCAGTGCTAGAGATCGTATTGTTCGGGGGGCGTACGGGCTGAACACTGAAGCTTTCTTT.

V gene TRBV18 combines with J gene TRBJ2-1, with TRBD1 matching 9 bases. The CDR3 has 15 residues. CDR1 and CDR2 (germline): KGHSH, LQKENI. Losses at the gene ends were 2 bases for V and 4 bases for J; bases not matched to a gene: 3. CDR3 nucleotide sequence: TGTGCCAGCTCACCAGGGACAGGGTTGTACAATGAGCAGTTCTTC. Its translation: CASSPGTGLYNEQFF. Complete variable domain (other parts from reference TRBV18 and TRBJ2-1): NAGVMQNPRHLVRRRGQEARLRCSPMKGHSHVYWYRQLPEEGLKFMVYLQKENIIDESGMPKERFSAEFPKEGPSILRIQQVVRGDSAAYFCASSPGTGLYNEQFFGPGTRLTVL.

CDR3 protein: CASSSTGGSNQPQHF. DNA of the CDR3: TGTGCCAGCAGTTCCACGGGGGGATCAAATCAGCCCCAGCATTTT. The J gene is TRBJ1-5, the V gene TRBV12-3 or TRBV12-4, with a weak D call TRBD1 (5 bases). Trimming pared 4 bases from V and 4 bases from J, leaving 14 bases between. The CDR3 extends over 15 amino acids.

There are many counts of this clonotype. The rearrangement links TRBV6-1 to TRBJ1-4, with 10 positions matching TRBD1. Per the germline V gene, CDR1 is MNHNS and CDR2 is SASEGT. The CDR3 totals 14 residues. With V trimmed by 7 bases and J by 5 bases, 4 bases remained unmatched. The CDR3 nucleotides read TGTGCCAGCAAGGACAGGGGGAGGAATGAAAAACTGTTTTTT. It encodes CASKDRGRNEKLFF.

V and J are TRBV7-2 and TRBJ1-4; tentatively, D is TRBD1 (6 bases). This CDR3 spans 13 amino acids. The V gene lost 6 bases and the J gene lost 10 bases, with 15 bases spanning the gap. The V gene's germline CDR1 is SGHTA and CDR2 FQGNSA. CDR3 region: CASSSAEGGKLFF. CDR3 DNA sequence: TGTGCCAGCAGTTCCGCCGAAGGGGGAAAACTGTTTTTT.

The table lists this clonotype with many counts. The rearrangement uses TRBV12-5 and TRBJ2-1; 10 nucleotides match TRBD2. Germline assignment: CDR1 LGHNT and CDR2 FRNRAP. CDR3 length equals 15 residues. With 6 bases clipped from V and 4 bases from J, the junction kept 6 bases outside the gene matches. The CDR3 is CASGTGTSAYNEQFF. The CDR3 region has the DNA TGTGCTAGTGGCACTGGGACTAGCGCTTACAATGAGCAGTTCTTC. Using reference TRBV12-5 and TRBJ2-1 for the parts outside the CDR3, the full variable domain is DARVTQTPRHKVTEMGQEVTMRCQPILGHNTVFWYRQTMMQGLELLAYFRNRAPLDDSGMPKDRFSAEMPDATLATLKIQPSEPRDSAVYFCASGTGTSAYNEQFFGPGTRLTVL.

The CDR3 DNA is TGCAGTGCTAGAGAGTTGAGCAGCTACGAGCAGTACTTC. Residues: CSARELSSYEQYF. The rearrangement links TRBV20-1 to TRBJ2-7; D not certain. The CDR3 spans 13 residues. The germline CDR1 and CDR2 sequences are DFQATT and SNEGSKA (reference sequence). Trimming took off 0 bases at V and 3 bases at J, with 9 bases between the two ends.